Listed below are T cell receptor beta chains from one sample, sequenced in a study of OX40 agonist ivuxolimab in advanced cancers. Libraries were prepared by immunoSEQ multiplex PCR; TCRdb keeps only in-frame clonotypes and omits some of them. The sample shows about 89,000 clones, approximately 91% of them seen only once. The sample in question was CD4+ or CD8+ T cells sorted from blood, obtained in a trial of the OX40 agonist ivuxolimab. These receptors all stem from an adult with an advanced solid tumor such as melanoma, head and neck, liver or kidney cancer. CDR3s include the opening cysteine and the closing phenylalanine or tryptophan. Fields, in order: clone size, D gene, V gene, J gene, CDR3 DNA, CDR3 protein. The D gene is left open where the match is weak. Only part of the rows carry a size: once, few, many, or a class if the clone is expanded.

abundance: -; d_gene: TRBD2; v_gene: TRBV14; j_gene: TRBJ2-3; CDR3nt: TGTGCCAGCAGCCAAGGAATATCGGGAGGAGATACGCAGTATTTT; CDR3aa: CASSQGISGGDTQYF
abundance: -; d_gene: -; v_gene: TRBV2; j_gene: TRBJ1-1; CDR3nt: TGTGCCAGCAGTGAAGCGGGGCCCGAGAACACTGAAGCTTTCTTT; CDR3aa: CASSEAGPENTEAFF
abundance: -; d_gene: -; v_gene: TRBV9; j_gene: TRBJ2-3; CDR3nt: TGTGCCAGCAGCGTAGGGGTTAGCGTAGATACGCAGTATTTT; CDR3aa: CASSVGVSVDTQYF
abundance: -; d_gene: -; v_gene: TRBV10-3; j_gene: TRBJ1-1; CDR3nt: TGTGCCATCAGTGAACAGCCGAACACTGAAGCTTTCTTT; CDR3aa: CAISEQPNTEAFF
abundance: -; d_gene: -; v_gene: TRBV6-6; j_gene: TRBJ2-3; CDR3nt: TGTGCCAGCAGTTACGGGAGGGGACAAACCACAGATACGCAGTATTTT; CDR3aa: CASSYGRGQTTDTQYF
abundance: -; d_gene: -; v_gene: TRBV7-2; j_gene: TRBJ2-7; CDR3nt: TGTGCCAGCAGCTCAGGTTTAGCGGCCGAGCAGTACTTC; CDR3aa: CASSSGLAAEQYF
abundance: -; d_gene: -; v_gene: TRBV5-6; j_gene: TRBJ1-1; CDR3nt: TGTGCCAGCAGCATGTACAGGGCAGGGGAGGCTTTCTTT; CDR3aa: CASSMYRAGEAFF
abundance: -; d_gene: -; v_gene: TRBV9; j_gene: TRBJ1-3; CDR3nt: TGTGCCAGCAGCGTAGCGGACAACTCTGGAAACACCATATATTTT; CDR3aa: CASSVADNSGNTIYF
abundance: once; d_gene: -; v_gene: TRBV10-1; j_gene: TRBJ1-5; CDR3nt: TGCGCCAGCAGTAAGGGCCGGGGTCAGCCCCAGCATTTT; CDR3aa: CASSKGRGQPQHF
abundance: -; d_gene: -; v_gene: TRBV28; j_gene: TRBJ1-5; CDR3nt: TGTGCCAGCAGTCTGACAGGCATGTATAGCAATCAGCCCCAGCATTTT; CDR3aa: CASSLTGMYSNQPQHF
abundance: -; d_gene: TRBD2; v_gene: TRBV23-1; j_gene: TRBJ2-1; CDR3nt: TGCGCCAGCAGCCGGACTAGCGGGGGAAACTACAATGAGCAGTTCTTC; CDR3aa: CASSRTSGGNYNEQFF
abundance: -; d_gene: -; v_gene: TRBV28; j_gene: TRBJ1-1; CDR3nt: TGTGCCAGCAGAAATCCAGGGTCCCCTGAAGCTTTCTTT; CDR3aa: CASRNPGSPEAFF
abundance: -; d_gene: -; v_gene: TRBV5-1; j_gene: TRBJ2-5; CDR3nt: TGCGCCAGCAGTGGAGCCAGTCAAGAGACCCAGTACTTC; CDR3aa: CASSGASQETQYF
abundance: -; d_gene: TRBD1; v_gene: TRBV28; j_gene: TRBJ1-2; CDR3nt: TGTGCCAGCACCGCCCCCGGGACAGGTATCGGCTATGGCTACACCTTC; CDR3aa: CASTAPGTGIGYGYTF
abundance: -; d_gene: -; v_gene: TRBV7-9; j_gene: TRBJ1-3; CDR3nt: TGTGCCAGCAGCTTAGAAGGGGGTTCTGGAAACACCATATATTTT; CDR3aa: CASSLEGGSGNTIYF
abundance: once; d_gene: -; v_gene: TRBV10-3; j_gene: TRBJ1-5; CDR3nt: TGTGCCATCAGTGGGGACATCAATCAGCCCCAGCATTTT; CDR3aa: CAISGDINQPQHF
abundance: -; d_gene: -; v_gene: TRBV5-1; j_gene: TRBJ1-4; CDR3nt: TGCGCCAGCAGCGTAGGACTGTATAATGAAAAACTGTTTTTT; CDR3aa: CASSVGLYNEKLFF
abundance: -; d_gene: -; v_gene: TRBV27; j_gene: TRBJ2-7; CDR3nt: TGTGCCAGCAGTTCGGTCCGAACCTACGAGCAGTACTTC; CDR3aa: CASSSVRTYEQYF
abundance: -; d_gene: -; v_gene: TRBV18; j_gene: TRBJ2-1; CDR3nt: TGTGCCAGCTCACCAAGGGCTGCCTACAATGAGCAGTTCTTC; CDR3aa: CASSPRAAYNEQFF
abundance: -; d_gene: TRBD2; v_gene: TRBV6-1; j_gene: TRBJ2-7; CDR3nt: TGTGCCAGCAGTGGTCGACTAGCGGGAGGGCCCTCCTACGAGCAGTACTTC; CDR3aa: CASSGRLAGGPSYEQYF
abundance: -; d_gene: -; v_gene: TRBV28; j_gene: TRBJ1-1; CDR3nt: TGTGCCAGCAGTCCGGGACGGGGCGAAGCTTTCTTT; CDR3aa: CASSPGRGEAFF
abundance: -; d_gene: TRBD1; v_gene: TRBV7-2; j_gene: TRBJ2-3; CDR3nt: TGTGCCAGCAGCTATACAGGGGGCGCGGGAGATACGCAGTATTTT; CDR3aa: CASSYTGGAGDTQYF
abundance: -; d_gene: TRBD2; v_gene: TRBV7-2; j_gene: TRBJ2-1; CDR3nt: TGTGCCAGCAGCCCCGGAGGTAGCGGGGGAGGTGAGCAGTTCTTC; CDR3aa: CASSPGGSGGGEQFF
abundance: -; d_gene: TRBD2; v_gene: TRBV13; j_gene: TRBJ2-1; CDR3nt: TGTGCCAGCAGGGAGCGGGGCTACAATGAGCAGTTCTTC; CDR3aa: CASRERGYNEQFF
abundance: once; d_gene: -; v_gene: TRBV7-2; j_gene: TRBJ2-3; CDR3nt: TGTGCCAGCAGCTTCGAGGGCCAAAGGCAGTATTTT; CDR3aa: CASSFEGQRQYF
abundance: -; d_gene: -; v_gene: TRBV28; j_gene: TRBJ2-7; CDR3nt: TGTGCCAGCAGGAGAGGTGCCGAGATCTACGAGCAGTACTTC; CDR3aa: CASRRGAEIYEQYF